The 18 T cell receptor beta chains below come from one sample, sequenced in a study of T cell responses to AZD1222 COVID-19 vaccine. Profiled with immunoSEQ multiplex PCR; TCRdb holds only in-frame clones, not every one. The sample yields about 64,000 clones, over 80% seen once. The sample in question was peripheral blood, obtained 28 days after the second dose of the MenACWY control vaccine. The receptors were sampled from an adult who received the MenACWY meningococcal vaccine as a control.

The chain's CDR3 is CASQYSGRIDNEQFF. As DNA, the CDR3 is TGTGCCAGCCAATATAGCGGGAGGATCGACAATGAGCAGTTCTTC. The chain combines TRBV3-1 (or the pseudogene TRBV3-2) with TRBJ2-1, with 10 bases fitting TRBD2. Germline assignment: CDR1 LGHDT and CDR2 YNNKEL (reference sequence). This CDR3 spans 15 amino acids. The V gene end was trimmed by 8 bases and the J gene end by 5 bases; junction bases not matched to a gene: 9.

The rearrangement links TRBV3-1 (or the pseudogene TRBV3-2) to TRBJ2-7; 8 bases are shared with TRBD2. From germline, CDR1 is LGHDT and CDR2 YNNKEL (reference sequence). The J segment lost 5 bases and the V segment lost 8 bases, leaving 5 bases of the junction unmatched. CDR3 length: 12 residues. The CDR3 region has the DNA TGTGCCAGCCGGGGTAGCGGGGACGAGCAGTACTTC. Translation: CASRGSGDEQYF.

V and J are TRBV28 and TRBJ1-5; possibly TRBD1 for D (6 bases). With 4 bases removed from V and 1 base from J, the gap between germline ends came to 14 bases. The CDR3 extends over 16 amino acids. Germline values: CDR1 MDHEN, CDR2 SYDVKM. DNA for the CDR3: TGTGCCAGCAGTTCCCCTCGCAGGGGAAGCAATCAGCCCCAGCATTTT. As protein: CASSSPRRGSNQPQHF.

The gene calls are TRBV2 and TRBJ1-5, with D hard to call. CDR1 and CDR2 from the germline V gene are SNHLY and FYNNEI. The CDR3 is 12 amino acids. V lost 8 bases and J lost 0, with 5 bases in between. The CDR3 DNA sequence: TGTGCCAGCGACTATAGCAATCAGCCCCAGCATTTT. Its translation is CASDYSNQPQHF.

This clone was recorded only once. The CDR3 loop reads CASSQDPSGRAETQYF. The CDR3 DNA sequence: TGTGCCAGCAGCCAAGACCCTAGCGGGAGGGCCGAGACCCAGTACTTC. The J gene is TRBJ2-5, the V gene TRBV14; 12 nucleotides line up with TRBD2. Germline V gene data show CDR1 as SGHDN and CDR2 as FVKESK. This CDR3 region has 16 residues. The V gene end was trimmed by 0 bases and the J gene end by 5 bases; junction bases not matched to a gene: 4.

The chain carries TRBV27 and TRBJ1-1; D call uncertain. The CDR3 consists of 13 residues. Trimming left V 4 bases short and J 3 bases short, with 9 bases between. Per germline, CDR1 MNHEY and CDR2 SMNVEV (reference sequence). The CDR3 here is CASSWAGYTEAFF. CDR3 nucleotide sequence: TGTGCCAGCAGTTGGGCAGGCTACACTGAAGCTTTCTTT.

The chain carries TRBV29-1 and TRBJ1-2, with D perhaps matching TRBD1 (5 bases). CDR3 length equals 12 residues. Per the germline V gene, CDR1 is SQVTM and CDR2 is ANQGSEA. The V gene lost 8 bases and the J gene lost 3 bases, with 13 bases spanning the gap. CDR3 protein: CSTRREDYGYTF. CDR3 DNA sequence: TGCAGCACGCGCAGGGAGGACTATGGCTACACCTTC.

The chain carries TRBV19 and TRBJ1-5; D not certain. CDR3 size: 17 residues. V was pared by 1 base and J by 7 bases, with 20 bases between. CDR1 is LNHDA, CDR2 SQIVND, per germline (reference sequence). CDR3 in amino acids: CASSIADRPARRQPQHF. CDR3 DNA: TGTGCCAGTAGTATAGCCGATAGGCCAGCCCGGAGGCAGCCCCAGCATTTT.

The V call is TRBV9, the J call TRBJ2-7; D ambiguous. CDR1 and CDR2 (germline): SGDLS, YYNGEE. The CDR3 contains 14 residues. Trimming stripped 4 bases from V and 6 bases from J, with 17 bases between. The CDR3 sequence: CASSPRPSPTEQYF. CDR3 in DNA: TGTGCCAGCAGCCCCCGGCCCTCCCCTACCGAGCAGTACTTC.

This rearrangement joins TRBV19 to TRBJ1-2, with D possibly being TRBD1 (5 bases). Between the trimmed V and J ends, which lost 3 bases and 1 base, there was a span of 6 bases. CDR1 is LNHDA and CDR2 is SQIVND in the germline V gene (reference sequence). This CDR3 is built from 13 residues. This CDR3 is CASSIDSNYGYTF. The CDR3 bases are TGTGCCAGTAGTATCGACAGTAACTATGGCTACACCTTC.

This clone occurred once. The V and J genes are TRBV28 and TRBJ1-3; D call uncertain. Trimming took 8 bases from V and 4 from J, leaving 15 bases between them. Germline assignment: CDR1 MDHEN and CDR2 SYDVKM. This CDR3 comprises 14 residues. CDR3 nucleotides: TGTGCCAGCCAAGAATATTCACACGGAAACACCATATATTTT. Its protein is CASQEYSHGNTIYF.

The chain uses TRBV7-9 and TRBJ1-5; D unclear. Trimming cost V 4 bases and J 1 base, with 11 bases left between them. Germline V CDR1 and CDR2: SEHNR, FQNEAQ (reference sequence). This CDR3 contains 15 residues. CDR3 DNA sequence: TGTGCCAGCAGCTCCAGCGGGGAAAGCAATCAGCCCCAGCATTTT. This gives the protein CASSSSGESNQPQHF.

The chain links TRBV5-5 to TRBJ1-5, with TRBD1 as a possible D gene (6 bases). V lost 4 bases, J lost 3 bases, and 14 bases lay in between. The germline CDR1 and CDR2 sequences are SGHKS and YYEKEE (reference sequence). CDR3 length equals 15 residues. CDR3 region: CASSLRGEPNQPQHF. The CDR3 DNA follows: TGTGCCAGCAGCCTGAGGGGGGAACCCAATCAGCCCCAGCATTTT.

In this sample, this clone turned up once. The J gene is TRBJ2-1, the V gene TRBV15; D possibly corresponds to TRBD2 (6 bases). The CDR3 is made up of 16 amino acids. Germline CDR1 and CDR2: LNHNV and YYDKDF (reference sequence). V lost 0 bases and J lost 6, with 15 bases in between. CDR3 coding DNA: TGTGCCACCAGCAGAGATCGCGGGGAGTGGGGCAATGAGCAGTTCTTC. It codes for CATSRDRGEWGNEQFF.

V is TRBV7-9 and J is TRBJ2-1; 8 bases fit TRBD1. The CDR3 is made up of 17 amino acids. V lost 2 bases and J lost 2; bases outside the gene matches: 8. Germline values: CDR1 SEHNR, CDR2 FQNEAQ (reference sequence). DNA for the CDR3: TGTGCCAGCAGCTTATCCCCGACAGGGGCTGCCTACAATGAGCAGTTCTTC. Its protein is CASSLSPTGAAYNEQFF.

This rearrangement joins TRBV15 to TRBJ2-7; D is undetermined. V lost 5 bases and J lost 6, with 14 bases in between. CDR1 is LNHNV, CDR2 YYDKDF, per germline (reference sequence). The CDR3 runs 13 residues. DNA for the CDR3: TGTGCCACCAGCCCTCGGACCGGATTCGAGCAGTACTTC. This gives the protein CATSPRTGFEQYF.

This clone was counted once. The chain combines TRBV7-9 with TRBJ2-6, with 7 bases identical to TRBD1. Unmatched junction bases numbered 6, after V lost 2 bases and J lost 2 bases. Germline CDR1 SEHNR, CDR2 FQNEAQ (reference sequence). This CDR3 has 17 residues. The CDR3 sequence: CASSLPQTGPGANVLTF. The DNA of the CDR3 is TGTGCCAGCAGCTTACCCCAGACAGGGCCTGGGGCCAACGTCCTGACTTTC.

The rearrangement joins TRBV11-2 to TRBJ2-7; D is unclear. V shed 2 bases and J shed 3 bases, with 8 bases lying between them. Germline CDR1 SGHAT, CDR2 FQNNGV. This CDR3 comprises 13 residues. The CDR3 DNA follows: TGTGCCAGCAGCTTAAATCGCGTCTACGAGCAGTACTTC. This encodes CASSLNRVYEQYF.